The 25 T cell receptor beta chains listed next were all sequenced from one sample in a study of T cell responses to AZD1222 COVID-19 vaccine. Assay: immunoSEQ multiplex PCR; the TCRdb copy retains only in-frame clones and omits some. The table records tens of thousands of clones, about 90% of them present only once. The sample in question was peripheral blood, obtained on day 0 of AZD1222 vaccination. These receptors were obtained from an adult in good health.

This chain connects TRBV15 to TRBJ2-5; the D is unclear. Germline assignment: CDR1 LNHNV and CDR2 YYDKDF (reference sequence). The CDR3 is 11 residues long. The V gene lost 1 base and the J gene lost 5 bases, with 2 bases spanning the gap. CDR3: CATSRVETQYF. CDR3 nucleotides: TGTGCCACCAGCAGAGTTGAGACCCAGTACTTC.

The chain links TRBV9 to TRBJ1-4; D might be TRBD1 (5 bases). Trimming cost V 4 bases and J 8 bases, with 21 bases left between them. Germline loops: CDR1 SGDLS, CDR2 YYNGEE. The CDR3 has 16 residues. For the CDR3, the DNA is TGTGCCAGCAGCCCGAGTGGAGCGGCAGGGTGGGAAAAACTGTTTTTT. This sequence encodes CASSPSGAAGWEKLFF.

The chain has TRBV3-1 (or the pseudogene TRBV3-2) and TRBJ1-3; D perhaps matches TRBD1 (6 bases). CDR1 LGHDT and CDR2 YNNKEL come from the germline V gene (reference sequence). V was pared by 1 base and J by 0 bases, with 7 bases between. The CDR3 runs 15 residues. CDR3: CASSQGRGSGNTIYF. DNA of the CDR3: TGTGCCAGCAGCCAAGGCAGGGGCTCTGGAAACACCATATATTTT.

The CDR3 DNA is TGCGCCAGCAGCCAATCGCCAGGGGGCGCGCCGAACTATGGCTACACCTTC. It specifies CASSQSPGGAPNYGYTF. The J gene is TRBJ1-2, the V gene TRBV4-3; TRBD1 aligns across 8 bases. CDR3 size: 17 residues. The V and J ends lost 2 bases and 2 bases, in that order; junction bases with no gene match: 10. CDR1 LGHNA and CDR2 YSLEER come from the germline V gene.

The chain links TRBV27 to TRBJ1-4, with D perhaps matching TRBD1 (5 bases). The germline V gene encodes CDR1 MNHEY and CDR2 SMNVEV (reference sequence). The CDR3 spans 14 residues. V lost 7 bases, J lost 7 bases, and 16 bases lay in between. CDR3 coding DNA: TGTGCCAGCATTCTTCACGCCGGGGGTGAAAAACTGTTTTTT. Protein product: CASILHAGGEKLFF.

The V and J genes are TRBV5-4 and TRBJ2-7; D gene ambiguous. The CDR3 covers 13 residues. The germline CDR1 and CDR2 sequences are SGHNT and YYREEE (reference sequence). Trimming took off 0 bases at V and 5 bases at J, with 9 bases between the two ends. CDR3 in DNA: TGTGCCAGCAGCTTGGGAACAGTAAACGAGCAGTACTTC. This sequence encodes CASSLGTVNEQYF.

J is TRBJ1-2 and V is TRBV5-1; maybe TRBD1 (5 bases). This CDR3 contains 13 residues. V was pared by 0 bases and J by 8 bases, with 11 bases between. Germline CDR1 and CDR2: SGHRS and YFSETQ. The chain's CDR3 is CASSLVGTVGYTF. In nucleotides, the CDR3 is TGCGCCAGCAGCTTGGTAGGGACGGTCGGCTACACCTTC.

The CDR3 nucleotides read TGTGCCAGCCGGGGGACCCCCACCTACGAGCAGTACTTC. Translated: CASRGTPTYEQYF. The chain is built from TRBV2 and TRBJ2-7; D is perhaps TRBD2 (6 bases). The germline CDR1 and CDR2 sequences are SNHLY and FYNNEI. CDR3 length: 13 residues. The V and J ends lost 8 bases and 2 bases respectively, with 13 bases between them.

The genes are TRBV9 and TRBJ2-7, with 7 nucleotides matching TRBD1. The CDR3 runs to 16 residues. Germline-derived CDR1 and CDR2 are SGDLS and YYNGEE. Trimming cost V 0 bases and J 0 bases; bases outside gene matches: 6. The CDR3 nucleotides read TGTGCCAGCAGCGTAGGACCGGGACAGATCTCCTACGAGCAGTACTTC. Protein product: CASSVGPGQISYEQYF.

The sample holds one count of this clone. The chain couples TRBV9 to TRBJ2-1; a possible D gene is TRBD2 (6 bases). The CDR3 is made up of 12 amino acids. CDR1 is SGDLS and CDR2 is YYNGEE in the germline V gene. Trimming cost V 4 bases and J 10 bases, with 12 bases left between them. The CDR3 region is CASSSTSKEQFF. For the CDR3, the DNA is TGTGCCAGCAGCTCTACTAGCAAAGAGCAGTTCTTC.

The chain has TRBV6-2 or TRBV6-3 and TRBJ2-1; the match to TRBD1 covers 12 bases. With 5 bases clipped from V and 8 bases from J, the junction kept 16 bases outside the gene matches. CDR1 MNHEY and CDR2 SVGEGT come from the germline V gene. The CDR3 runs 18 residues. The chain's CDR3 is CASSHTPLPGTGGYEQFF. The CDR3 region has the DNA TGTGCCAGCAGTCATACCCCCCTTCCCGGGACAGGGGGCTATGAGCAGTTCTTC.

The CDR3 DNA sequence: TGCAGCGTTGAAGGGACGGGGCCCGGTCAGCCCCAGCATTTT. Protein: CSVEGTGPGQPQHF. This sequence joins TRBV29-1 and TRBJ1-5; possibly TRBD1 for D (5 bases). Germline CDR1 SQVTM, CDR2 ANQGSEA. This CDR3 region has 14 residues. V lost 1 base to trimming and J lost 6 bases, with 13 bases between them.

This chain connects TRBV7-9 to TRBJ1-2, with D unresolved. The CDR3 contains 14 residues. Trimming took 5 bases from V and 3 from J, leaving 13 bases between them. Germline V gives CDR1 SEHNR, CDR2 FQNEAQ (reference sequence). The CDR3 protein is CASSAVGSDYGYTF. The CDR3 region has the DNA TGTGCCAGCAGCGCTGTGGGGTCTGACTATGGCTACACCTTC.

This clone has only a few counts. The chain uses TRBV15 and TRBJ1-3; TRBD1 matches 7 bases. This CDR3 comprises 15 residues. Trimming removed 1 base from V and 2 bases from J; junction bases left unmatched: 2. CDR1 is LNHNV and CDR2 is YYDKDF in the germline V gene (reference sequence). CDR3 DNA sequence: TGTGCCACCAGCAGAGTAACAGGGGCTGGAAACACCATATATTTT. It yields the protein CATSRVTGAGNTIYF.

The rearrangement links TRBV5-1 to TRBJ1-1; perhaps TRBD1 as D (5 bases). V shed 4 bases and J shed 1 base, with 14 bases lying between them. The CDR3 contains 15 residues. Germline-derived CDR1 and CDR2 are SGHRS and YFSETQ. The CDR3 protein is CASSPPPGGNTEAFF. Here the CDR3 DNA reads TGCGCCAGCAGCCCGCCGCCGGGGGGGAACACTGAAGCTTTCTTT.

CDR3 sequence reads: CASSVGTTPTGELFF. The CDR3, as DNA: TGTGCCAGCAGCGTAGGGACTACACCCACCGGGGAGCTGTTTTTT. V gene TRBV9 combines with J gene TRBJ2-2; possibly TRBD2 for D (6 bases). This CDR3 contains 15 residues. The V and J ends lost 0 bases and 4 bases respectively, with 10 bases between them. Per the germline V gene, CDR1 is SGDLS and CDR2 is YYNGEE. The whole variable domain, remainder taken from reference TRBV9 and TRBJ2-2, is DSGVTQTPKHLITATGQRVTLRCSPRSGDLSVYWYQQSLDQGLQFLIQYYNGEERAKGNILERFSAQQFPDLHSELNLSSLELGDSALYFCASSVGTTPTGELFFGEGSRLTVL.

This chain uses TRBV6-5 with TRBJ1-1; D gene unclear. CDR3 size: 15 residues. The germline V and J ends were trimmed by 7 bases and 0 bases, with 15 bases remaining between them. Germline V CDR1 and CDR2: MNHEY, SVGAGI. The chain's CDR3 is CASTVSAGMNTEAFF. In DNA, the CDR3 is TGTGCCAGCACCGTTAGTGCCGGAATGAACACTGAAGCTTTCTTT.

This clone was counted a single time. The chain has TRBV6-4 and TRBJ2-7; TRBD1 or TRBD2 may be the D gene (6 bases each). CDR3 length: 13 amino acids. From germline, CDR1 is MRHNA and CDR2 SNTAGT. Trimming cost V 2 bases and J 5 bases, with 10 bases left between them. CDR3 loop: CASSDIGGHEQYF. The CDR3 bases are TGTGCCAGCAGTGACATCGGGGGCCACGAGCAGTACTTC.

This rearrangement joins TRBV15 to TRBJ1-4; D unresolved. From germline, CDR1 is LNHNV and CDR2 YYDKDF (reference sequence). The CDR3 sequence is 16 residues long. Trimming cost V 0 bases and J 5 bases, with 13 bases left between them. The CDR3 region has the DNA TGTGCCACCAGCAGAGATCATGGGAAAGGCAATGAAAAACTGTTTTTT. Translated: CATSRDHGKGNEKLFF.

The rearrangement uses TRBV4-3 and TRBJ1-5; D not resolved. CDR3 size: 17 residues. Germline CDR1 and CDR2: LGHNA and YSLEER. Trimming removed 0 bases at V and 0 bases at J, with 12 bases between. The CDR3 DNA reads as TGCGCCAGCAGCCAAGATCCTCAACAGAATAGCAATCAGCCCCAGCATTTT. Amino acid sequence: CASSQDPQQNSNQPQHF.

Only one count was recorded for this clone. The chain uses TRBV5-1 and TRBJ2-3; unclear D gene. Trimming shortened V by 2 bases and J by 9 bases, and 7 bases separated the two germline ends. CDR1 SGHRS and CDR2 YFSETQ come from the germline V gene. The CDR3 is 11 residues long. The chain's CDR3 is CASSFYGTQYF. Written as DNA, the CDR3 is TGCGCCAGCAGCTTCTACGGAACGCAGTATTTT.

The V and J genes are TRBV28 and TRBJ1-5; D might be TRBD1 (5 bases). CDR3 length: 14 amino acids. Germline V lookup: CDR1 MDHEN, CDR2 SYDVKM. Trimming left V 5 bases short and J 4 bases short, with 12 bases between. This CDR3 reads CASSTLQENQPQHF. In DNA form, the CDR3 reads TGTGCCAGCAGTACCTTACAGGAAAATCAGCCCCAGCATTTT.

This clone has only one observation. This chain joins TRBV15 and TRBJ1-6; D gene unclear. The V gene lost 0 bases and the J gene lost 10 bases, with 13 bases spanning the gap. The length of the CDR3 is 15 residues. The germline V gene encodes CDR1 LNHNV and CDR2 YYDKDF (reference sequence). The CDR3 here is CATSRDRGGGSPLHF. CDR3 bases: TGTGCCACCAGCAGAGATCGAGGCGGAGGGTCACCCCTCCACTTT.

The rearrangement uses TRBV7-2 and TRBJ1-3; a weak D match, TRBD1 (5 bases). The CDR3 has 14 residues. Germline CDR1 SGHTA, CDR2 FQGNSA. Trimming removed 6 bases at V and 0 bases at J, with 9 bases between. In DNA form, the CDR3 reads TGTGCCAGCAGTCGACAGTACTCTGGAAACACCATATATTTT. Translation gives CASSRQYSGNTIYF.

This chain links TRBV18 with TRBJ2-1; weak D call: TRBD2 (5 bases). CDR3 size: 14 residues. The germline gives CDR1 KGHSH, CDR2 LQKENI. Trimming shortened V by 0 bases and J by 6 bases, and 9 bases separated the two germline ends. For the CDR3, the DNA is TGTGCCAGCTCACCACCGTTTGCGGGCAATGAGCAGTTCTTC. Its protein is CASSPPFAGNEQFF.